These T cell receptor beta chains were read from a single sample in a study of cytotoxic CD8 clonotypes in ibrutinib-treated CLL. Repertoires were generated with immunoSEQ multiplex PCR, while TCRdb's copy carries only in-frame clones and drops some. Of hundreds of thousands of clones in the sample, under 75% were seen once. Specimen: PBMCs, collected after 24 months of ibrutinib treatment. The receptor source for this set is a human donor with chronic lymphocytic leukemia. Both conserved end residues are part of each CDR3. A D gene is named only where the DNA matches it firmly. Rows may omit the clone size; those that give it use once, few, many or a size class.

. TRBJ1-1 . TRBV15 TGTGCCACCAGCGTTGAGATGACGAGGGGTTCTATTGAAGCTTTCTTT CATSVEMTRGSIEAFF
. TRBJ2-5 once TRBV5-1 TGCGCCAGCAGCTTGGTCCGGGGGCAAGAGACCCAGTACTTC CASSLVRGQETQYF
TRBD2 TRBJ2-1 . TRBV5-1 TGCGCCAGCAGCCTAGCGGGAGGGAACAATGAGCAGTTCTTC CASSLAGGNNEQFF
. TRBJ2-2 once TRBV7-9 TGTGCCAGCAGCCGCCCCCCCCAGTCCACCACCGGGGAGCTGTTTTTT CASSRPPQSTTGELFF
. TRBJ1-1 . TRBV6-6 TGTGCCAGCAGTTACGTATCAGGGGATGAAGCTTTCTTT CASSYVSGDEAFF
. TRBJ1-3 . TRBV30 TGTGCCTGGAGTGTAGGGACCCCCTTCCCCTCTGGAAACACCATATATTTT CAWSVGTPFPSGNTIYF
TRBD2 TRBJ2-7 . TRBV7-3 TGTGCCAGCAGCCCAGCGGGACTAGCGGGAGTAGCCCTCGCCTACGAGCAGTACTTC CASSPAGLAGVALAYEQYF
. TRBJ2-5 once TRBV6-1 TGTGCCAGCGCCGGGAGAGCAGAGACCCAGTACTTC CASAGRAETQYF
. TRBJ1-1 once TRBV4-2 TGTGCCAGCACCCAAAGGGGACGGGCTGAAGCTTTCTTT CASTQRGRAEAFF
TRBD1 TRBJ2-5 few TRBV28 TGTGCCAGCCGGACAGGGGGAACAGAGACCCAGTACTTC CASRTGGTETQYF
. TRBJ1-5 few TRBV4-1 TGCGCCAGCAGCCAAGAGACGGGGAATCAGCCCCAGCATTTT CASSQETGNQPQHF
TRBD1 TRBJ2-7 . TRBV4-2 TGTGCCAGCAGCTGGCTACCGGGACAGGGTGCCAACGAGCAGTACTTC CASSWLPGQGANEQYF
. TRBJ1-2 . TRBV7-2 TGTGCCAGCAGCCCCATCCGGGGGCTAGGGAACTATGGCTACACCTTC CASSPIRGLGNYGYTF
. TRBJ2-3 . TRBV7-2 TGTGCCAGCAGCTTTCGACGGCCCACAGATACGCAGTATTTT CASSFRRPTDTQYF
TRBD1 TRBJ2-7 . TRBV27 TGTGCCAGCAGTGGACAGGGTACCGCCTACGAGCAGTACTTC CASSGQGTAYEQYF
. TRBJ2-1 . TRBV11-2 TGTGCCAGCAGCCGAGGGTCCAACAATGAGCAGTTCTTC CASSRGSNNEQFF
TRBD1 TRBJ1-1 . TRBV4-3 TGCGCCAGCAGCCGACAGACAGGGGGCGACACTGAAGCTTTCTTT CASSRQTGGDTEAFF
. TRBJ1-4 . TRBV18 TGTGCCAGCTCACCTTTGGGCACCACCCTGGGGGAAAAACTGTTTTTT CASSPLGTTLGEKLFF
. TRBJ2-7 . TRBV5-8 TGTGCCAGCATCATTCCGGGACGGGAGCCCTACGAGCAGTACTTC CASIIPGREPYEQYF
TRBD2 TRBJ2-3 . TRBV4-1 TGCGCCAGCAGCCAAGGGGACTTGGGACTAGCGGGAGGAACAGATACGCAGTATTTT CASSQGDLGLAGGTDTQYF
. TRBJ1-3 . TRBV5-1 TGCGCCAGCAGCTTGGGTCTCCCCCGGGCTGGAAACACCATATATTTT CASSLGLPRAGNTIYF
. TRBJ1-1 few TRBV28 TGTGCCAGCAGTTTGCTGGGACAATCCACGAACACTGAAGCTTTCTTT CASSLLGQSTNTEAFF